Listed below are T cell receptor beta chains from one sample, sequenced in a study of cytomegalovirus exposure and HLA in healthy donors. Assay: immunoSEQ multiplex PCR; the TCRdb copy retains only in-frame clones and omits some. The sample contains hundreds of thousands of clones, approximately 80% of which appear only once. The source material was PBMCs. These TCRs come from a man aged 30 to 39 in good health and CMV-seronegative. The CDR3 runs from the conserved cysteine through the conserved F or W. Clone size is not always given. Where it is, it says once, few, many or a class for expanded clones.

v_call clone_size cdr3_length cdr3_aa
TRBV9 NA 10 CASAGNEQFF
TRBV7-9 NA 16 CASSVGTSGGRDTQYF
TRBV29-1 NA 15 CSATLNRGLYNEQFF
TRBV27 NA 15 CASSFGGGRTDTQYF
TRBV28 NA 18 CASRPPNPTSANTDTQYF
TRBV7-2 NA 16 CASSHTPDPEASPLHF
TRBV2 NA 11 CASKEDNEQFF
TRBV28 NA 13 CASSLIAPGELFF
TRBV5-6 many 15 CASSWSRGRNTEAFF
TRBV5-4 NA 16 CASSRADRGPKETQYF
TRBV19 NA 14 CASSVLDRAGGYTF
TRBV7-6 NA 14 CASSRLGGADTQYF
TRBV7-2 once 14 CASSLVGGPTEQFF
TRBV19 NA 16 CASSTGTRSGANVLTF
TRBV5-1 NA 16 CASSLAGTGTDGTQYF
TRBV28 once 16 CASSLPGQGYREKLFF
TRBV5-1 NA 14 CASSSFPVNTEAFF
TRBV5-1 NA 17 CASSWPRVGQGRSEQYF
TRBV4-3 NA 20 CASSRLTPGTGGSGASVLTF
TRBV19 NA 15 CASSPISGGAETQYF
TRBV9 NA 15 CASSEGSGGRYIQYF
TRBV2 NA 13 CASSQGNTGELFF
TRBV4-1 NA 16 CASSQESGVFREKLFF
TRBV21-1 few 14 CASRFDRGVYEQYF
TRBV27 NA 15 CASSLSRRGASVLTF
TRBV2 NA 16 CASRIQRGGSYNEQFF
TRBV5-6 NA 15 CASSLTGGSFAEAFF
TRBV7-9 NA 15 CASSSGQGIYNEQFF
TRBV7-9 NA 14 CASSLDRSGGEQFF
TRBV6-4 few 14 CATKGEGDFYGYTF
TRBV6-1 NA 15 CASSEAADSGYEQYF
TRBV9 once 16 CASSVGTSGGQETQYF
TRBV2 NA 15 CASSIQTSGTGELFF
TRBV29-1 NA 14 CSVERGQGTTEAFF
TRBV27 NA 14 CASSLTGWGSEQYF
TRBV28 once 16 CASSLRGQGQNQPQHF
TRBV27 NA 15 CASSPWTGENTEAFF
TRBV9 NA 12 CASSGQGGEQYF
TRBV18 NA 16 CASSPSSAGVIQPQHF
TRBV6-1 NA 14 CASKGLNSNQPQHF
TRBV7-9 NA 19 CASSSSTSGGFNTGETQYF
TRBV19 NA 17 CASSNHWAGEVAGELFF
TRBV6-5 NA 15 CASSVRTGASSPLHF
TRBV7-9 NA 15 CASSFPQGNDYGYTF
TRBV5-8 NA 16 CASSLLGGSLNTEAFF
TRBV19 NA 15 CASSRDRGRDTEAFF